Listed here is a single T cell receptor (beta chain). Produced via immunoSEQ multiplex PCR; TCRdb's table is partial and in-frame only. Among approximately 350,000 clones listed, more than 75% were seen once. This entry comes from a study of blood T cell repertoires in COVID-19. Study in general: Sites across the United States, Italy and Spain contributed samples from acute and convalescent COVID-19. Sample material is recorded as cDNA or gDNA derived from T cells, B-cell-depleted T cells, or PBMCs.

Per the germline V gene, CDR1 is SGDLS and CDR2 is YYNGEE. This CDR3 is built from 16 residues. V was cut by 2 bases and J by 2 bases, with 17 bases left in between. While infection was still active, Seattle patients were enrolled and then followed longitudinally. The TCR sequence derives from a woman aged 45 to 65 with COVID-19, enrolled during active disease. Specimen: peripheral blood. The V gene is TRBV9, the J gene TRBJ2-7; D possibly corresponds to TRBD2 (7 bases). The CDR3 DNA reads TGTGCCAGCAGCGTGGGGGCCGGGACTACCACCTACGAGCAGTACTTC. This encodes CASSVGAGTTTYEQYF.